A single sample gave rise to the 11 T cell receptor beta chains below, sequenced in a study of neurological immune-mediated disorders. TCRdb reprocessed the 5' RACE reads with MiXCR, giving one entry per CDR3 protein. Among about 55,000 distinct CDR3 sequences listed, around 4% were seen once. The sample comprised PBMCs. These receptor sequences come from a man aged 55 to 70 with multiple sclerosis.

There are many counts of this clonotype. The V call is TRBV5-1, the J call TRBJ2-2; unclear D gene. The germline V and J ends were trimmed by 5 bases and 1 base, with 12 bases remaining between them. From germline, CDR1 is SGHRS and CDR2 YFSETQ. The CDR3 totals 15 residues. This CDR3 is CASSLVVGNTGELFF. Written as DNA, the CDR3 is TGCGCCAGCAGTCTTGTAGTGGGGAACACCGGGGAGCTGTTTTTT.

This clonotype was counted at least ten times. The J gene is TRBJ2-7, the V gene TRBV20-1; 7 bases map to TRBD1. Per the germline V gene, CDR1 is DFQATT and CDR2 is SNEGSKA (reference sequence). The CDR3 sequence is 14 residues long. V lost 1 base to trimming and J lost 2 bases; unmatched junction nucleotides: 5. The CDR3: CSARGWDRPYEQYF. DNA for the CDR3: TGCAGTGCTAGAGGGTGGGACAGACCCTACGAGCAGTACTTC.

V usage is TRBV20-1 and J usage is TRBJ2-5, with D tentatively TRBD1 (6 bases). Germline V lookup: CDR1 DFQATT, CDR2 SNEGSKA (reference sequence). The ends were cut back, 3 bases at V and 3 bases at J, with 11 bases in the middle. The CDR3 covers 13 residues. CDR3 loop: CSARDSQKETQYF. For the CDR3, the DNA is TGCAGTGCTAGGGACAGTCAAAAAGAGACCCAGTACTTC.

Many counts were recorded for this clonotype. The rearrangement links TRBV10-3 to TRBJ2-7; D may be TRBD1 (6 bases). V lost 7 bases and J 6 bases, leaving 22 bases between the germline ends. Germline loops: CDR1 ENHRY, CDR2 SYGVKD. CDR3 length: 15 residues. CDR3 protein: CAITDSAGAQSEQYF. CDR3 in DNA: TGTGCCATCACCGATAGTGCAGGGGCTCAATCCGAGCAGTACTTC.

This clonotype was picked up many times. This rearrangement joins TRBV29-1 to TRBJ1-2; D perhaps matches TRBD1 (5 bases). Trimming cost V 4 bases and J 4 bases, with 22 bases left between them. The CDR3 loop spans 16 amino acids. In germline, CDR1 is SQVTM, CDR2 ANQGSEA. DNA of the CDR3: TGCAGCGTTGCAAGAGAAACAGGCTGGGCGGGCTATGGCTACACCTTC. It yields the protein CSVARETGWAGYGYTF.

This clonotype is termed medium-sized (0.01 to 0.1%). The chain recombines TRBV12-3 or TRBV12-4 with TRBJ1-1; D unclear. The V and J ends lost 3 bases and 0 bases respectively, with 8 bases between them. This CDR3 is 14 amino acids long. CDR3 amino acids: CASSFGRVNTEAFF. The CDR3 DNA reads as TGTGCCAGCAGTTTTGGTAGAGTGAACACTGAAGCTTTCTTT.

This clonotype came up many times. This chain connects TRBV12-3 or TRBV12-4 to TRBJ2-5; D possibly corresponds to TRBD2 (5 bases). The length of the CDR3 is 15 residues. V lost 1 base to trimming and J lost 5 bases, with 14 bases between them. CDR3 coding DNA: TGTGCCAGCAGTTTAGGTCCTAGCTCGCTGGAGACCCAGTACTTC. It yields the protein CASSLGPSSLETQYF.

This clonotype was detected only a few times. The chain couples TRBV9 to TRBJ1-5, with TRBD1 identical over 7 bases. Germline loops: CDR1 SGDLS, CDR2 YYNGEE. V lost 0 bases and J lost 6; bases outside the gene matches: 6. The CDR3 extends over 15 amino acids. The CDR3 DNA is TGTGCCAGCAGCGTAGGCACAGGGGCGGGTCAGCCCCAGCATTTT. Translating gives CASSVGTGAGQPQHF.

This clonotype was seen many times. The rearrangement links TRBV5-5 to TRBJ2-1, with D perhaps matching TRBD2 (5 bases). The germline V and J ends were trimmed by 6 bases and 7 bases, with 20 bases remaining between them. Germline lookup yields CDR1 SGHKS and CDR2 YYEKEE (reference sequence). The CDR3 is 15 amino acids. The CDR3, as DNA: TGTGCCAGCACCTCCACAACGGGCTGGGAGAATGAGCAGTTCTTC. Amino acid sequence: CASTSTTGWENEQFF.

Ten or more counts support this clonotype. V and J are TRBV15 and TRBJ2-1, with 7 positions matching TRBD2. Germline trimming cut 8 bases from V and 1 base from J; bases unmatched to any gene: 2. Per the germline V gene, CDR1 is LNHNV and CDR2 is YYDKDF (reference sequence). This CDR3 has 13 residues. CDR3 region: CATSRESYNEQFF. CDR3 nucleotide sequence: TGTGCCACCTCGCGGGAGTCCTACAATGAGCAGTTCTTC.

This clonotype was seen more than once but under ten times. The chain employs TRBV20-1 and TRBJ2-5; D gene ambiguous. The CDR3 is made up of 14 amino acids. The ends were cut back, 5 bases at V and 1 base at J, with 14 bases in the middle. Germline assignment: CDR1 DFQATT and CDR2 SNEGSKA (reference sequence). The CDR3 nucleotides read TGCAGTGCTCCGAGGTCTGGTGGCCAAGAGACCCAGTACTTC. This encodes CSAPRSGGQETQYF.